The subject of this entry is one T cell receptor (beta chain). CDR3 length: 16 residues. Unmatched junction bases numbered 12, after V lost 4 bases and J lost 4 bases. In germline, CDR1 is MNHEY, CDR2 SMNVEV (reference sequence). TCRdb's table, derived via immunoSEQ multiplex PCR, lists solely in-frame clones and lacks some. The table has roughly 380,000 clones, roughly 85% seen once. The data were obtained in a study of blood T cell repertoires in COVID-19. Sequencing input: peripheral blood. The chain joins TRBV27 to TRBJ2-5; 7 nucleotides agree with TRBD2. The source is a woman aged 18-30 years with acute or convalescent COVID-19. In DNA form, the CDR3 reads TGTGCCAGCAGTTACGGGTACGGGAGGAGTCTAGAGACCCAGTACTTC. Its translation is CASSYGYGRSLETQYF.